Listed here is a single TCR beta chain. These data are taken from a study of long-term antiretroviral therapy in people with HIV. In the study overall: The earliest specimens came about a decade ahead of the 2015 immediate-ART recommendation.

From germline, CDR1 is SQVTM and CDR2 ANQGSEA. The CDR3 covers 13 residues. Trimming took 6 bases from V and 10 from J, leaving 16 bases between them. The authors ran the immunoSEQ assay, v3.0, at survey level. Assay: immunoSEQ multiplex PCR; the TCRdb copy retains only in-frame clones and omits some. This table holds over 25,000 clones, more than 65% found once. Each specimen consisted of about 0.95-11 million cryopreserved PBMC prior to extraction of DNA. This sequence originates from a young woman with HIV. The chain links TRBV29-1 to TRBJ1-6; D is perhaps TRBD1 (5 bases). The sequencing used unsorted PBMCs, collected 1.1 years before starting antiretroviral therapy. CDR3 region: CSVGGDLDSPLHF. The DNA of the CDR3 is TGCAGCGTGGGGGGTGACCTGGACTCACCCCTCCACTTT.